This TCR beta chain originates from a study of blood T cells in healthy people across ages. The study's findings and limits: The fall in TCR beta diversity per million T cells was roughly linear with age. Any conclusive comparison of naive versus antigen-experienced cells was prevented by using unsorted PBMCs.

Every donor contributed about 10 milliliters of peripheral blood by blood draw. The V gene's germline CDR1 is MNHNS and CDR2 SASEGT. Trimming took off 2 bases at V and 0 bases at J, with 10 bases between the two ends. This CDR3 is 15 amino acids long. About this clonotype itself: No antigen is known for it.

Primed by a sample-barcoded 5' primer and a J-beta primer mix, a second PCR proceeded for about 6 to 11 cycles. The yield of each sample was at least 2.5 million CDR3-containing paired-end reads. MiXCR was run by TCRdb on the 5' RACE reads, yielding one entry per CDR3 protein. The sample comprises hundreds of thousands of distinct CDR3 sequences, about 30% of which are singletons, and roughly 17% rests with the top ten. This chain links TRBV6-1 with TRBJ1-2; no clear D gene. The sample comprised blood. This TCR was sampled from a woman older than 75 in good health. In DNA, the CDR3 is TGTGCCAGCAGTGAAAGCCAGACCGCTAACTATGGCTACACCTTC. Encoded protein: CASSESQTANYGYTF.